This passage covers 5 T cell receptor beta chains from one sample sequenced in a study of Ad26.COV2.S vaccination and SARS-CoV-2 variants. The treatment is: around 19 received Ad26.COV2.S at low or high dose, single or two shots; 5 received placebo; per-sample allocation not given. It was on day 63 after the first vaccine or placebo injection that samples were taken. The table came from immunoSEQ multiplex PCR; TCRdb's copy has only in-frame clones and leaves some out. The sample has hundreds of thousands of clones, more than 70% seen once; the top ten hold about 1.5%. Sequencing used peripheral blood, obtained in a trial of Ad26.COV2.S vaccine versus placebo. Every receptor here comes from a person aged 18-65 years who received the Ad26.COV2.S COVID-19 vaccine or a placebo.

The J gene is TRBJ2-3, the V gene TRBV12-5, with D tentatively TRBD1 (5 bases). Germline CDR1 LGHNT, CDR2 FRNRAP. The CDR3 runs 12 residues. The V and J ends lost 6 bases and 10 bases respectively, with 14 bases between them. DNA of the CDR3: TGTGCTAGTGGCCCAGGGTCAAAGGCGCAGTATTTT. It encodes CASGPGSKAQYF.

This chain joins TRBV6-2 or TRBV6-3 and TRBJ2-7; D unresolved. The CDR3 runs to 14 residues. V lost 2 bases and J lost 0, with 8 bases in between. CDR1 MNHEY and CDR2 SVGEGT come from the germline V gene. CDR3: CASSYVIGSYEQYF. CDR3 DNA: TGTGCCAGCAGTTACGTGATTGGCTCCTACGAGCAGTACTTC.

CDR3 DNA sequence: TGTGCCAGCAGTTACCTGAGACTTAGCACAGATACGCAGTATTTT. Its protein is CASSYLRLSTDTQYF. The rearrangement joins TRBV6-2 or TRBV6-3 to TRBJ2-3; D is undetermined. Germline V gene sequence: CDR1 MNHEY, CDR2 SVGEGT. Trimming took 2 bases from V and 0 from J, leaving 9 bases between them. CDR3 length: 15 residues.

V is TRBV29-1 and J is TRBJ2-5; D is perhaps TRBD2 (6 bases). CDR1 and CDR2 (germline): SQVTM, ANQGSEA. V lost 2 bases, J lost 9 bases, and 13 bases lay in between. This CDR3 is built from 12 residues. This CDR3 reads CSVEPSAGSQYF. In DNA form, the CDR3 reads TGCAGCGTTGAACCTAGCGCCGGGTCCCAGTACTTC.

This clone was recorded a few times. The chain employs TRBV6-5 and TRBJ2-3; TRBD2 aligns across 7 bases. Per the germline V gene, CDR1 is MNHEY and CDR2 is SVGAGI. V was clipped by 8 bases and J by 2 bases; unmatched bases: 10. The CDR3 is 15 amino acids. The CDR3: CASGRDYANTDTQYF. The CDR3 DNA follows: TGTGCCAGCGGGAGGGACTACGCCAACACAGATACGCAGTATTTT.